This passage covers 19 T cell receptor beta chains from one sample sequenced in a study of T-cell memory formation after mild COVID-19. TCRdb fed the 5' RACE reads into MiXCR, producing one record per CDR3 protein. The table includes under 250,000 distinct CDR3 sequences, 15% detected once. Specimen: PBMCs or a T cell subset sorted from them (not recorded which). These TCRs come from an adult woman who had mild COVID-19 (a few samples of this study predate the infection). Cell type and time point are not known.

V is TRBV29-1 and J is TRBJ2-3; D may match TRBD1 or TRBD2 (7 bases each). The CDR3 sequence is 17 residues long. Deletions cut 7 bases from V and 2 bases from J, with 25 bases between. In germline, CDR1 is SQVTM, CDR2 ANQGSEA. The CDR3 sequence is CSAGQGGGSGSTDTQYF. CDR3 sequence (DNA): TGCAGCGCCGGGCAGGGGGGCGGGAGTGGATCCACAGATACGCAGTATTTT.

This clonotype was counted a few times. The rearrangement links TRBV7-8 to TRBJ1-1; 8 positions match TRBD1. CDR3 size: 16 residues. V gave up 5 bases and J gave up 0 bases; unmatched junction bases: 8. Germline V gives CDR1 SGHVS, CDR2 FQNEAQ. CDR3 sequence reads: CASSGGTGIMNTEAFF. CDR3 DNA sequence: TGTGCCAGCAGCGGGGGGACAGGCATTATGAACACTGAAGCTTTCTTT.

J is TRBJ2-4 and V is TRBV4-3; the D gene is possibly TRBD1 (6 bases). Germline V gene data show CDR1 as LGHNA and CDR2 as YSLEER. This CDR3 comprises 16 residues. The ends were cut back, 0 bases at V and 8 bases at J, with 17 bases in the middle. The DNA for the CDR3 is TGCGCCAGCAGCCAAGATTTGTGGGCAGGGGTGGACATTCAGTACTTC. This sequence encodes CASSQDLWAGVDIQYF.

V usage is TRBV20-1 and J usage is TRBJ1-2, with a tentative D call TRBD1 (5 bases). Trimming stripped 2 bases from V and 7 bases from J, with 5 bases between. The CDR3 runs to 10 residues. From germline, CDR1 is DFQATT and CDR2 SNEGSKA (reference sequence). This CDR3 is CSARQGGYTF. CDR3 bases: TGCAGTGCTAGACAGGGTGGCTACACCTTC.

This clonotype was recorded a few times. The chain couples TRBV7-8 to TRBJ2-1, with D hard to call. CDR3 size: 12 residues. CDR1 is SGHVS and CDR2 is FQNEAQ in the germline V gene. Deletions cut 5 bases from V and 9 bases from J, with 11 bases between. The CDR3 sequence is CASSPILGEQFF. As DNA, the CDR3 is TGTGCCAGCAGCCCCATTCTGGGTGAGCAGTTCTTC.

This clonotype was counted many times. V is TRBV12-3 or TRBV12-4 and J is TRBJ2-1; a weak D match, TRBD1 (6 bases). Trimming removed 2 bases at V and 7 bases at J, with 6 bases between. This CDR3 region has 12 residues. The CDR3 protein is CASSLTGNEQFF. CDR3 bases: TGTGCCAGCAGTTTAACAGGGAATGAGCAGTTCTTC.

This clonotype was observed a handful of times. The V and J genes are TRBV20-1 and TRBJ2-1; 14 positions agree with TRBD2. In germline, CDR1 is DFQATT, CDR2 SNEGSKA (reference sequence). The CDR3 contains 15 residues. V lost 4 bases to trimming and J lost 5 bases; unmatched junction nucleotides: 4. The CDR3 DNA is TGCAGTGCTACCAGACTAGCGGGAGGGCACAATGAGCAGTTCTTC. Translation gives CSATRLAGGHNEQFF.

This clonotype appeared a few times. The chain uses TRBV2 and TRBJ1-5, with 9 bases matching TRBD1. J lost 3 bases, V lost 6 bases, and 9 bases had no gene match. The CDR3 runs 16 residues. CDR1 SNHLY and CDR2 FYNNEI come from the germline V gene. The CDR3: CASSGQGQGFNQPQHF. CDR3 nucleotides: TGTGCCAGCAGCGGTCAGGGACAGGGTTTCAATCAGCCCCAGCATTTT.

V is TRBV6-2 or TRBV6-3 and J is TRBJ2-2; 10 nucleotides agree with TRBD2. CDR3 length equals 15 residues. J lost 6 bases, V lost 4 bases, and 5 bases had no gene match. Germline CDR1 reads MNHEY; CDR2 reads SVGEGT. CDR3 DNA: TGTGCCAGCAGTTTTAGCGGGAGGTCCTCCGGGGAGCTGTTTTTT. The encoded protein is CASSFSGRSSGELFF.

This clonotype was seen ten or more times. This chain uses TRBV12-3 or TRBV12-4 with TRBJ2-5; D may be TRBD2 (7 bases). There are 14 residues in the CDR3. The V end lost 3 bases, the J end lost 5 bases, and 13 bases lay between the germline ends. The CDR3 nucleotides read TGTGCCAGCAGTTTCTGGGGGGGCAAGGAGACCCAGTACTTC. It encodes CASSFWGGKETQYF.

There are a few counts of this clonotype. The genes are TRBV3-1 and TRBJ2-6; 9 bases match TRBD1. The germline gives CDR1 LGHDT, CDR2 YNNKEL (reference sequence). The J segment lost 2 bases and the V segment lost 4 bases, leaving 3 bases of the junction unmatched. The CDR3 length is 16 residues. The CDR3 nucleotides read TGTGCCAGCAGCCGGGACAGGGAAGCTGGGGCCAACGTCCTGACTTTC. It translates to CASSRDREAGANVLTF.

This clonotype was detected a few times. The chain joins TRBV7-2 to TRBJ2-7; the D gene is possibly TRBD1 (5 bases). Germline V lookup: CDR1 SGHTA, CDR2 FQGNSA. The CDR3 loop spans 14 amino acids. V lost 1 base and J lost 3, with 10 bases in between. This chain's CDR3 is CASSLGGPVYEQYF. DNA for the CDR3: TGTGCCAGCAGCTTAGGGGGCCCTGTCTACGAGCAGTACTTC.

The V and J genes are TRBV6-1 and TRBJ1-1; D unclear. The CDR3 sequence is 15 residues long. V lost 2 bases and J lost 1, with 11 bases in between. Germline assignment: CDR1 MNHNS and CDR2 SASEGT. As DNA, the CDR3 is TGTGCCAGCAGTGAAAGTAGGAGGGCGAACACTGAAGCTTTCTTT. Protein sequence: CASSESRRANTEAFF.

This clonotype was detected a few times. This chain joins TRBV6-6 and TRBJ2-1, with 13 bases lining up with TRBD2. Germline trimming cut 4 bases from V and 7 bases from J; bases unmatched to any gene: 7. The CDR3 runs to 16 residues. Germline CDR1 MNHNY, CDR2 SVGAGI (reference sequence). CDR3 residues: CASSSPGLAGLNEQFF. In DNA form, the CDR3 reads TGTGCCAGCAGTTCCCCGGGACTAGCGGGACTAAATGAGCAGTTCTTC.

This clonotype was recorded a few times. V and J are TRBV5-1 and TRBJ1-3; TRBD1 matches 10 bases. There are 14 residues in the CDR3. Germline V gene data show CDR1 as SGHRS and CDR2 as YFSETQ. The V segment lost 7 bases and the J segment 4 bases; nucleotides outside the gene matches: 5. CDR3 sequence reads: CASEDRGPGNTIYF. The DNA of the CDR3 is TGCGCCAGCGAAGACAGGGGGCCCGGAAACACCATATATTTT.

The chain uses TRBV6-5 and TRBJ1-2; D is unresolved. V shed 2 bases and J shed 2 bases, with 6 bases lying between them. The CDR3 runs 13 residues. Germline lookup yields CDR1 MNHEY and CDR2 SVGAGI. The CDR3 DNA reads TGTGCCAGCAGTTACGGCCGCAACTATGGCTACACCTTC. It translates to CASSYGRNYGYTF.

This rearrangement joins TRBV5-1 to TRBJ2-2; TRBD2 aligns across 13 bases. CDR1 SGHRS and CDR2 YFSETQ come from the germline V gene. The CDR3 spans 17 residues. V shed 4 bases and J 7 bases; nucleotides not matched to a gene: 10. In DNA, the CDR3 is TGCGCCAGCAGCCCATCGGGACTAGCGGGACTCGGCGGGGAGCTGTTTTTT. Translation: CASSPSGLAGLGGELFF.

V usage is TRBV18 and J usage is TRBJ2-5; the D gene is possibly TRBD2 (6 bases). Germline CDR1 KGHSH, CDR2 LQKENI. This CDR3 has 18 residues. Between the trimmed V and J ends, which lost 2 bases and 4 bases, there was a span of 23 bases. In nucleotides, the CDR3 is TGTGCCAGCTCACCAAGCCCCCTCGACAGCTCCGGGGGAGAGACCCAGTACTTC. It specifies CASSPSPLDSSGGETQYF.

The chain combines TRBV4-1 with TRBJ1-5; no clear D gene. Trimming cost V 0 bases and J 4 bases, with 16 bases left between them. This CDR3 spans 17 amino acids. Germline loops: CDR1 MGHRA, CDR2 YSYEKL. CDR3: CASSQEGRGRGNQPQHF. The CDR3 region has the DNA TGCGCCAGCAGCCAAGAAGGTCGAGGGCGGGGAAATCAGCCCCAGCATTTT.